This TCR beta chain emerged from a study of shared clonotypes between healthy human individuals. General observations from the study: Naive subsets usually exceeded memory subsets in estimated richness. Represented genetic and exposure-history diversity was restricted by having few donors.

Using immunoSEQ multiplex PCR, the repertoire was profiled, and TCRdb retains in-frame clones only, with some absent. The table lists a few million clones, around 95% of them singletons. Details on this clone: What it binds is unknown.

In germline, CDR1 is WSHSY, CDR2 SAAADI. This CDR3 spans 14 amino acids. The V end was cut by 3 bases, the J end by 1 base, with 8 bases between. Naive CD8 populations comprised CD45RO-negative cells positively selected for CCR7, excluding terminally differentiated effector memory CD45RA+ cells. Caucasian adults living in Nashville, Tennessee, provided all samples. The chain carries TRBV10-2 and TRBJ2-3, with D unclear. The sequencing input was naive CD8+ T cells from PBMCs. This sequence was found in a young man in good health. Some clones in this sample may be carry-over from other donors' samples. CDR3 sequence (DNA): TGCGCCAGCAGTGATGGCGGTGGCACAGATACGCAGTATTTT. The encoded protein is CASSDGGGTDTQYF.